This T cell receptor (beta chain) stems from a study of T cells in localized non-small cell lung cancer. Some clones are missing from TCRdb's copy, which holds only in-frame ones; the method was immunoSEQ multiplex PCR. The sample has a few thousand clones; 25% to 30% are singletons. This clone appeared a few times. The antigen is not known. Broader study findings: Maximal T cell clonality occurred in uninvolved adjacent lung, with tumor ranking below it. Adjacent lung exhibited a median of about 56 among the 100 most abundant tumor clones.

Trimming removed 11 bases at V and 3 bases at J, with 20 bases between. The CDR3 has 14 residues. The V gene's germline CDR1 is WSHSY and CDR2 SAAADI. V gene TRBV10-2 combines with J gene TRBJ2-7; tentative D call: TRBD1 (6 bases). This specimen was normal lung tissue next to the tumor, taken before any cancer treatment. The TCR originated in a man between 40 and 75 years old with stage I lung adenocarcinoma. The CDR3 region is CAATKQGLGYEQYF. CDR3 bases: TGCGCCGCGACTAAACAGGGTCTGGGCTACGAGCAGTACTTC.